Sequencing of this T cell receptor (beta chain) was carried out in a study of blood T cell repertoires in COVID-19. Study details: Donors in the United States, Italy and Spain gave samples during acute or convalescent COVID-19.

CDR3 size: 15 residues. CDR1 is SGHTA, CDR2 FQGNSA, per germline. With 5 bases clipped from V and 4 bases from J, the junction kept 7 bases outside the gene matches. Sequencing was performed with immunoSEQ multiplex PCR; in TCRdb, only in-frame clones are kept and a portion is missing. Counted here are 25,000 to 30,000 clones, approximately 80% occurring once; the ten biggest clones make up approximately 47%. Sequenced material: peripheral blood. The source is a woman in her sixties or seventies with acute or convalescent COVID-19. This chain connects TRBV7-2 to TRBJ1-2; 10 bases align to TRBD1. The CDR3 coding sequence is TGTGCCAGCAGCGGAAGGACAGGGGGGGCCTATGGCTACACCTTC. Its protein is CASSGRTGGAYGYTF.